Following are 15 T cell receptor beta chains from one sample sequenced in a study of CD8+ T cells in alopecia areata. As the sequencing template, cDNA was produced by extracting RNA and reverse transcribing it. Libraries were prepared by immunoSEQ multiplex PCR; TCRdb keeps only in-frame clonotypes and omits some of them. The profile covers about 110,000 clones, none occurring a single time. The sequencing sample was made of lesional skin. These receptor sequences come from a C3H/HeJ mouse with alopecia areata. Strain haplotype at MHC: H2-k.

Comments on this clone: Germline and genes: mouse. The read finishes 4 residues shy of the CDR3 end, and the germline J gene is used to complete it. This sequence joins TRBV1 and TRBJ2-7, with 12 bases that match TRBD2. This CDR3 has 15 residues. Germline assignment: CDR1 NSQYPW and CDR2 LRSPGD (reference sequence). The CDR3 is CTCSAVTGGAYEQYF. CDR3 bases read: TGCACCTGCAGTGCAGTGACTGGGGGGGCATAT.

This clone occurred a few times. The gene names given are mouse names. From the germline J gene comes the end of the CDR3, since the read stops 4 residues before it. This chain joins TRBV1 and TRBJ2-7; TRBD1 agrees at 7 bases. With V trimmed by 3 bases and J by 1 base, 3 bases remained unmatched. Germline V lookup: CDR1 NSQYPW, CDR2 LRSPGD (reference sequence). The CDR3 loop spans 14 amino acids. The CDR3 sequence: CTCSAGTESYEQYF. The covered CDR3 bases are TGCACCTGCAGTGCCGGGACAGAATCCTAT.

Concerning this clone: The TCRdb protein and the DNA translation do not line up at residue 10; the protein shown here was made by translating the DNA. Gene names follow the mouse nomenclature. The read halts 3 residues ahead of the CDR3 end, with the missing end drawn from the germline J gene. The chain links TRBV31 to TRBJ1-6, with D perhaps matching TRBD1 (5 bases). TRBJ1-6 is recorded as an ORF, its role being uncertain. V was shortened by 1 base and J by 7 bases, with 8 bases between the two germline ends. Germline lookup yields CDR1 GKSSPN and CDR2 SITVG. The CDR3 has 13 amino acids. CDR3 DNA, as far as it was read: TGTGCCTGGAGTCCCCGACAGAATTCGCCC. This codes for CAWSPRQNSP. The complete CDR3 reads CAWSPRQNSPLYF.

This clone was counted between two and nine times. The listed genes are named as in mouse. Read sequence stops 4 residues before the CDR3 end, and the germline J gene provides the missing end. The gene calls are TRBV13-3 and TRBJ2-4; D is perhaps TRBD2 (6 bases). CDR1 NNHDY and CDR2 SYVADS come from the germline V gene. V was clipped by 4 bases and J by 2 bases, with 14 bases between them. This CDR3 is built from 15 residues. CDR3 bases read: TGTGCCAGCAGTCAACGACTGGAAGCTCAAAAC. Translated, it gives CASSQRLEAQN. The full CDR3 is CASSQRLEAQNTLYF.

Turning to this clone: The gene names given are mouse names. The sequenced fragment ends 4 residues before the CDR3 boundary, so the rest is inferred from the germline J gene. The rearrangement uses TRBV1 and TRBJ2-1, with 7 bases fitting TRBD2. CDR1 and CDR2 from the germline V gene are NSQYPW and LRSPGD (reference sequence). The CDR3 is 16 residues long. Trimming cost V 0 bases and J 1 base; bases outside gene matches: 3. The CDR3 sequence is CTCSADGTENYAEQFF. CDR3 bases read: TGCACCTGCAGTGCAGATGGGACTGAAAACTATGCT.

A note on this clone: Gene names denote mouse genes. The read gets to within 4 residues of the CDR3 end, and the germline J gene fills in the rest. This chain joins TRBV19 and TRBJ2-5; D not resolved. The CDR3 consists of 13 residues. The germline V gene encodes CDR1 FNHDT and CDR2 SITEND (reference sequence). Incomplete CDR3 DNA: TGTGCCAGCAGTATACTCAGGTGGGAC. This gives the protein CASSILRWD. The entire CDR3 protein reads CASSILRWDTQYF.

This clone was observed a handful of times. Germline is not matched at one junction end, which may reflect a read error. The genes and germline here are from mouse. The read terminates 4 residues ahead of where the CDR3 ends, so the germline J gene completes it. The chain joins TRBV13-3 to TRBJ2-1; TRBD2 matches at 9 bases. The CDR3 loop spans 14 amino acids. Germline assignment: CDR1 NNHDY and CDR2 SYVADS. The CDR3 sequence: CVSSEPGLGAEQFF. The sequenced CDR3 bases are TGTGTCAGCAGTGAGCCGGGACTGGGTGCT.

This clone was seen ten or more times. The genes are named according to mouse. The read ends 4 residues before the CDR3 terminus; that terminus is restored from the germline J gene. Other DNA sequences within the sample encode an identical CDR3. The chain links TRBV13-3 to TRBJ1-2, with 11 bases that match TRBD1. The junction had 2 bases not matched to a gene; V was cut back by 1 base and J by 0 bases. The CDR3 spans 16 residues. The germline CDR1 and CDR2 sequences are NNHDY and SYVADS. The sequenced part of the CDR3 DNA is TGTGCCAGCAGTGATCCGGGACAGGGGGCAAACTCC. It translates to CASSDPGQGANS. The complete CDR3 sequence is CASSDPGQGANSDYTF.

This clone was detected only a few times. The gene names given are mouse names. The DNA read from the CDR3 is TGTGCTAGCAGTAGAGATCCAGAAAACACCGGG. Protein sequence: CASSRDPENTG. The whole CDR3 protein reads CASSRDPENTGQLYF. The chain joins TRBV17 to TRBJ2-2, with D uncertain. The sequence runs out 4 residues before the end of the CDR3; the remainder is reconstructed from the germline J gene. The V end was cut by 0 bases, the J end by 1 base, with 6 bases between. CDR1 MNHDT and CDR2 YYDKIL come from the germline V gene. The CDR3 totals 15 residues.

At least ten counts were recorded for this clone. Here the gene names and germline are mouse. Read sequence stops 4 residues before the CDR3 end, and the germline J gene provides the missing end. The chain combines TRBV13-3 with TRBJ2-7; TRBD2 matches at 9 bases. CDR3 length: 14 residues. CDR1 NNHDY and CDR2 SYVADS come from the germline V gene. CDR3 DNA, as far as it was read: TGTGCCAGCACAACTGGGGGGTCTCCATAT. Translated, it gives CASTTGGSPY. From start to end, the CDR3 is CASTTGGSPYEQYF.

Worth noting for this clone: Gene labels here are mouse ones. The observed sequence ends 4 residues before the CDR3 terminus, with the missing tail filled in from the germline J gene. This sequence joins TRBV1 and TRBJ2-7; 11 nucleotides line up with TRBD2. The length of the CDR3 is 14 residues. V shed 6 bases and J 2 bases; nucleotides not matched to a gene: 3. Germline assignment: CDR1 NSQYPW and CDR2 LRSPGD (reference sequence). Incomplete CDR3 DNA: TGCACCTGCAGGAGACTGGGGGGGACCTAT. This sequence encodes CTCRRLGGTY. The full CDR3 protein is CTCRRLGGTYEQYF.

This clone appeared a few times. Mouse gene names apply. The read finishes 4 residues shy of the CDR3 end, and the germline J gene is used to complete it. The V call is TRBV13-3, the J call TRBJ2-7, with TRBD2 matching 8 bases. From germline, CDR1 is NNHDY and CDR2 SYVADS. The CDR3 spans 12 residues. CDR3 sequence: CASMGGGDEQYF. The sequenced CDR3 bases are TGTGCCAGCATGGGGGGGGGCGAT.

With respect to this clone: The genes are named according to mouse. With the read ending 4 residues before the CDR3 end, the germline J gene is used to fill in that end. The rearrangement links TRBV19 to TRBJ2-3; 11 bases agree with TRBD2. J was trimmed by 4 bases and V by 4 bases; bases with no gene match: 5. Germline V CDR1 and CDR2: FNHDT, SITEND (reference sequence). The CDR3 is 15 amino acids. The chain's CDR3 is CASSGDWGTSETLYF. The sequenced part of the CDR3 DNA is TGTGCCAGCAGTGGGGACTGGGGGACGTCAGAA.

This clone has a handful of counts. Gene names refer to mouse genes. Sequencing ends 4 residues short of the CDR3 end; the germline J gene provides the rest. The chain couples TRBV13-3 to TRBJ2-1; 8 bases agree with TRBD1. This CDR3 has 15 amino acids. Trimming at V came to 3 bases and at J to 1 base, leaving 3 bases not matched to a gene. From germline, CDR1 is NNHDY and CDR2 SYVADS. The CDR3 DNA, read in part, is TGTGCCAGCAGTGCGCAGGGGGCGAACTATGCT. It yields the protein CASSAQGANYA. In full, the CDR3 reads CASSAQGANYAEQFF.

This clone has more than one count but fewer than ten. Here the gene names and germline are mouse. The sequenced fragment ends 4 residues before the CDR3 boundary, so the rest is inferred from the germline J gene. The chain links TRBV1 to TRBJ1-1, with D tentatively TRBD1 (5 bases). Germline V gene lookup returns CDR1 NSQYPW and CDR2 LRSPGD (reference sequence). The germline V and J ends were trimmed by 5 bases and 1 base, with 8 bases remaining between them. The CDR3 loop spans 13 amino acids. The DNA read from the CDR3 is TGCACCTGCAGTTTGACAGAAAACACA. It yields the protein CTCSLTENT. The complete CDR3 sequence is CTCSLTENTEVFF.